This T cell receptor (beta chain) came from a study of cytomegalovirus exposure and HLA in healthy donors (dated 2017 in TCRdb). About the full investigation: The 666 repertoires of the first cohort and the 120 or so validation repertoires were produced on the same platform, according to a later analysis. To predict cytomegalovirus infection status, the study brought together high-throughput TCR immunosequencing, statistical association of individual TCRs with disease status, and machine learning. The study was designed to test whether signatures of past pathogen exposure could be identified by cataloging public T cell receptors. Besides the first cohort of around 700 subjects, a separate validation cohort made up of over 100 different subjects was used.

In the germline V gene, CDR1 corresponds to LGHNA and CDR2 to YSLEER. Including cysteine and phenylalanine, the CDR3 has 15 amino acids. The only DNA kept is the CDR3, 45 bases in frame from the first base. Between the V and J ends, shortened by 0 bases and 3 bases respectively, the junction contains 12 bases. The donors were included in the validation cohort of 120 subjects, a group kept apart from the roughly 610-subject first cohort. Of note for this clone: This receptor's antigen is unknown. Base qualities are not provided; no much larger clone lies one nucleotide away.

The investigation overall reported the following: A total of some 180 TCR beta chains were listed by the study as associated with cytomegalovirus. While some public TCRs were present in many individuals, most TCR sequences turned up only very rarely across donors. In vitro tests confirmed that a few of the cytomegalovirus-associated TCR beta chains recognize cytomegalovirus antigens. In a later analysis, TCRs clustered in the first cohort were found to also tend to co-occur in the roughly 120 validation repertoires, with 85% to 95% of cluster scores above 0. The validation cohort had no HLA typing available for a later analysis, so co-occurrence within that cohort was assessed over all 130 or so repertoires. It was suggested by the authors that the approach could potentially be generalized to other disease states and immunological phenotypes. Cytomegalovirus status was reported to be diagnosed by the classifier with high specificity and sensitivity in both the original and validation cohorts.

The library was prepared using the immunoSEQ multiplex PCR assay. The study's processing was this. A statistical classification framework was built for diagnosing cytomegalovirus status from the catalog of TCR beta chain sequences. Not all clones reach the TCRdb copy of this immuneACCESS table, which keeps in-frame sequences only. Checked studies attribute under half of the gap to unresolved V genes and leave the rest unexplained. Clonal size and the V and J genes are those of that table, whereas D and trimming came from the DNA. Recorded for this sample are more than 95,000 clones; 90% to 96% of them occurred a single time. 1.5% to 2% of the sample comes from the top ten.

The sequenced material came from PBMCs. The sequence derives from a man aged 18 to 35 in good health and CMV-seronegative. The chain links TRBV4-3 with TRBJ2-7; the D gene is perhaps TRBD1, from 6 matching bases. The DNA sequence reads TGCGCCAGCAGCCAAGATCAGGGGACGGGCTACGAGCAGTACTTC. Translated, this is CASSQDQGTGYEQYF.